What follows are 15 T cell receptor beta chains derived from one specimen sequenced in a study of response to subunit inactivated influenza vaccine. TCRdb independently ran MiXCR on the RT-PCR reads; one entry per CDR3 protein. This sample yields roughly 500,000 distinct CDR3 sequences, of which 25% are seen a single time; approximately 2% belongs to the top ten. Material: CD4+ T cells sorted from PBMCs, obtained 4 to 6 days after vaccination. These receptors came from a man in his fifties who received an inactivated influenza vaccine.

This clonotype appeared once. The CDR3 DNA is TGCGCCAGCAGCTTTACTAGCGGGGAGCAAGAGACCCAGTACTTC. This translates into CASSFTSGEQETQYF. The chain uses TRBV5-1 and TRBJ2-5; 10 nucleotides agree with TRBD2. The CDR3 totals 15 residues. Germline CDR1 is SGHRS and CDR2 is YFSETQ. The V and J ends lost 2 bases and 2 bases, in that order; junction bases with no gene match: 3.

This sequence joins TRBV7-9 and TRBJ2-7; 10 nucleotides line up with TRBD1. This CDR3 region has 14 residues. CDR1 and CDR2 from the germline V gene are SEHNR and FQNEAQ (reference sequence). After removal of 8 bases from V and 2 bases from J, the junction contained 6 bases not matched to a gene. CDR3 sequence: CASGKGQGAYEQYF. Here the CDR3 DNA reads TGTGCCAGCGGGAAAGGACAGGGGGCCTACGAGCAGTACTTC.

For the CDR3, the DNA is TGTGCCAGCAGCCGGGCCTCCCAAGAGACCCAGTACTTC. Translating it yields CASSRASQETQYF. The chain recombines TRBV7-2 with TRBJ2-5; the D is unclear. Deletions cut 5 bases from V and 1 base from J, with 8 bases between. Germline V CDR1 and CDR2: SGHTA, FQGNSA. The CDR3 runs to 13 residues.

V and J are TRBV9 and TRBJ1-2; TRBD1 matches at 8 bases. CDR1 SGDLS and CDR2 YYNGEE come from the germline V gene. Trimming at V came to 0 bases and at J to 4 bases, leaving 8 bases not matched to a gene. The CDR3 runs 16 residues. CDR3 sequence (DNA): TGTGCCAGCAGCGTAGACCGGACAGGGTCAACCTATGGCTACACCTTC. It yields the protein CASSVDRTGSTYGYTF.

This clonotype occurred a few times. This chain connects TRBV29-1 to TRBJ2-3, with D perhaps TRBD2 (6 bases). V was cut by 3 bases and J by 6 bases, with 10 bases left in between. The CDR3 runs to 12 residues. Germline CDR1 SQVTM, CDR2 ANQGSEA. The CDR3 region has the DNA TGCAGCGTTGACGGGAGTGGTGATACGCAGTATTTT. Amino acid sequence: CSVDGSGDTQYF.

This chain joins TRBV12-3 or TRBV12-4 and TRBJ1-2, with 7 positions matching TRBD1. J lost 7 bases, V lost 3 bases, and 8 bases had no gene match. This CDR3 comprises 14 residues. The CDR3 is CASSFGNAGGGYTF. In DNA form, the CDR3 reads TGTGCCAGCAGTTTCGGTAACGCAGGGGGTGGCTACACCTTC.

The chain combines TRBV29-1 with TRBJ1-1; the D gene is possibly TRBD1 (5 bases). This CDR3 spans 13 amino acids. Germline CDR1 SQVTM, CDR2 ANQGSEA. V was trimmed by 5 bases and J by 1 base, leaving 11 bases between them. CDR3 DNA sequence: TGCAGCGTTAGACCGGGGCCGAACACTGAAGCTTTCTTT. It codes for CSVRPGPNTEAFF.

The table lists this clonotype with a few counts. DNA of the CDR3: TGTGCCAGCAGCTCGGGGTCTTCTGGGGAGCAGTTCTTC. Translated, it gives CASSSGSSGEQFF. The chain joins TRBV7-3 to TRBJ2-1; D might be TRBD2 (5 bases). Between the trimmed V and J ends, which lost 4 bases and 10 bases, there was a span of 14 bases. Germline CDR1 SGHTA, CDR2 FQGTGA. The CDR3 covers 13 residues.

Only a few counts were recorded for this clonotype. V usage is TRBV4-3 and J usage is TRBJ2-7; tentative D call: TRBD1 (5 bases). Germline V gene data show CDR1 as LGHNA and CDR2 as YSLEER. Trimming took 1 base from V and 1 from J, leaving 11 bases between them. The CDR3 loop spans 15 amino acids. In nucleotides, the CDR3 is TGCGCCAGCAGCCAAGTCCAGGGCCTTTCCTACGAGCAGTACTTC. Amino acid sequence: CASSQVQGLSYEQYF.

The sample holds a few counts of this clonotype. DNA for the CDR3: TGTGCCAGCAGCCCCTTACTAGCGGGAGGGCCAGATACGCAGTATTTT. It is translated as CASSPLLAGGPDTQYF. The rearrangement links TRBV4-2 to TRBJ2-3; 13 nucleotides align to TRBD2. J gave up 4 bases and V 4 bases, and 5 bases lay outside the gene matches. Germline CDR1 reads LGHNA; CDR2 reads YNFKEQ. The CDR3 extends over 16 amino acids.

A few counts support this clonotype. This rearrangement joins TRBV5-6 to TRBJ1-1; unclear D gene. Deletions cut 1 base from V and 7 bases from J, with 11 bases between. The germline gives CDR1 SGHDT, CDR2 YYEEEE. CDR3 length: 13 residues. The CDR3 loop reads CASSLIEGSEAFF. The CDR3, as DNA: TGTGCCAGCAGCTTGATAGAGGGAAGTGAAGCTTTCTTT.

In its sample, this clonotype was seen a few times. The junction and the germline gene differ at one end; a read error may be behind it. The V call is TRBV7-9, the J call TRBJ2-1; 7 bases map to TRBD1. CDR3 size: 16 residues. The germline gives CDR1 SEHNR, CDR2 FQNEAQ (reference sequence). The DNA of the CDR3 is TGTGCCAGCAGCGATTACCCGGGACAGTCCTTCAATGAGCAGTTCTTC. This translates into CASSDYPGQSFNEQFF.

This clonotype showed up just a few times. The chain recombines TRBV6-1 with TRBJ2-7; TRBD2 is a possible D gene (6 bases). Per the germline V gene, CDR1 is MNHNS and CDR2 is SASEGT. This CDR3 has 15 amino acids. The germline V and J ends were trimmed by 7 bases and 0 bases, with 16 bases remaining between them. The CDR3 here is CASTRRTNPSYEQYF. The CDR3 nucleotides are TGTGCCAGCACCCGAAGGACTAACCCCTCCTACGAGCAGTACTTC.

Here the CDR3 DNA reads TGTGCCAGCAGCCAGGGTCTACAGGGAAGGGGCGAAGCTTTCTTT. The encoded protein is CASSQGLQGRGEAFF. The chain carries TRBV4-2 and TRBJ1-1, with TRBD1 as a possible D gene (6 bases). CDR3 length: 15 amino acids. Germline V CDR1 and CDR2: LGHNA, YNFKEQ. Trimming stripped 3 bases from V and 8 bases from J, with 19 bases between.

The V and J genes are TRBV24-1 and TRBJ2-1; a possible D gene is TRBD2 (5 bases). Trimming took 0 bases from V and 8 from J, leaving 16 bases between them. Germline V gene data show CDR1 as KGHDR and CDR2 as SFDVKD. The CDR3 runs to 16 residues. The CDR3 reads CATSDLRGPPPYEQFF. The DNA of the CDR3 is TGTGCCACCAGTGATTTGCGCGGGCCACCGCCGTATGAGCAGTTCTTC.